This paragraph covers one T cell receptor beta chain sequence. Original data processing: Amplifying reference gene primers gave estimates of nucleated cell counts. Assay: immunoSEQ multiplex PCR; the TCRdb copy retains only in-frame clones and omits some. V, J and clone size are those of that table, while D and trimming were read from the DNA. The sample holds around 75,000 clones, around 89% seen once. This sample was included in a study of blood T cell repertoires in COVID-19. This TCR came from a man in his sixties with acute or convalescent COVID-19. Sequenced: peripheral blood.

Written as DNA, the CDR3 is TGTGCCAGCAGCCTCGGAGGGCGCCAGGATGAAAAACTGTTTTTT. Protein sequence: CASSLGGRQDEKLFF. The chain employs TRBV9 and TRBJ1-4; D gene unclear. The CDR3 has 15 residues. Trimming removed 4 bases at V and 6 bases at J, with 16 bases between. Germline V gene lookup returns CDR1 SGDLS and CDR2 YYNGEE.